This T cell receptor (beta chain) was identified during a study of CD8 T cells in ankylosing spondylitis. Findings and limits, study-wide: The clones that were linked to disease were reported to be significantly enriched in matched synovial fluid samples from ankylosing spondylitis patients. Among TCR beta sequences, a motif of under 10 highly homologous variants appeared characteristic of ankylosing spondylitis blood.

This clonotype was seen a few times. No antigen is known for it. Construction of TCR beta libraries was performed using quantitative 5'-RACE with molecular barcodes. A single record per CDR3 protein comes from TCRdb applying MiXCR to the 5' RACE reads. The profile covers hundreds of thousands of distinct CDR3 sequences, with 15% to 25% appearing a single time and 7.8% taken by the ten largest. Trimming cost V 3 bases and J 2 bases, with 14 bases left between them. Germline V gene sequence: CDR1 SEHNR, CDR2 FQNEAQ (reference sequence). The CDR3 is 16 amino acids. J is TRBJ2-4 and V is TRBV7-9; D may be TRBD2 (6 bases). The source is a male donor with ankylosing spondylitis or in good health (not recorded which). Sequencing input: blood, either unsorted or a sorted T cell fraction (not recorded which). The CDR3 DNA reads TGTGCCAGCAGCTTCTCGCCTGGCGGGACCAAAAACATTCAGTACTTC. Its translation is CASSFSPGGTKNIQYF.